This TCR beta chain was identified during a study of radiotherapy plus CTLA-4 blockade in lung cancer. Of note for this clone: Its target is unknown.

Study-wide results and limits: Tumor-origin TCR clones grew in blood after radiotherapy plus ipilimumab.

The repertoire was sequenced with immunoSEQ multiplex PCR; TCRdb's copy has only in-frame clones and lacks some. The data hold about 66,000 clones, with approximately 83% observed a single time. Germline lookup yields CDR1 MNHNS and CDR2 SASEGT. The CDR3 consists of 16 residues. Germline trimming cut 2 bases from V and 4 bases from J; bases unmatched to any gene: 5. The source material was peripheral blood, sampled from a patient treated with radiotherapy plus ipilimumab. The V gene is TRBV6-1, the J gene TRBJ2-3; TRBD2 agrees at 11 bases. The sequence was obtained from a human donor with non-small cell lung cancer who had a partial response to radiotherapy plus ipilimumab. This chain's CDR3 is CASSEILAGGSDTQYF. CDR3 nucleotides: TGTGCCAGCAGTGAAATTCTAGCGGGAGGCTCAGATACGCAGTATTTT.